The 22 T cell receptor beta chains below were found in one sample sequenced in a study of blood T cell repertoires in COVID-19. TCRdb keeps only in-frame clones here, not all; method: immunoSEQ multiplex PCR. Of 200,000 or so clones detected, about 80% appear once; the ten largest clones hold less than 8.5%. Sequenced material: PBMCs or T cells enriched from blood (not recorded which). All receptors derive from a man aged 35 to 55 who had recovered from COVID-19.

This clone was seen only once. V and J are TRBV4-2 and TRBJ2-7; TRBD1 agrees at 8 bases. J gave up 3 bases and V 0 bases, and 13 bases lay outside the gene matches. The CDR3 runs to 18 residues. Germline V gene data show CDR1 as LGHNA and CDR2 as YNFKEQ. CDR3 sequence (DNA): TGTGCCAGCAGCCAAGAGGGCTGGACAGGGCCCTTCGACTACGAGCAGTACTTC. Translating gives CASSQEGWTGPFDYEQYF.

This chain joins TRBV12-3 or TRBV12-4 and TRBJ1-5; D may be TRBD1 (5 bases). The CDR3 spans 12 residues. V was shortened by 8 bases and J by 4 bases, with 9 bases between the two germline ends. DNA for the CDR3: TGTGCCAGCGCCGACAGTAATCAGCCCCAGCATTTT. It is translated as CASADSNQPQHF.

The chain employs TRBV24-1 and TRBJ2-7; a weak D match, TRBD1 (6 bases). Trimming took off 3 bases at V and 0 bases at J, with 8 bases between the two ends. Looked up from germline, CDR1 is KGHDR and CDR2 is SFDVKD. The CDR3 covers 14 residues. CDR3 sequence reads: CATSDGTSSYEQYF. CDR3 bases: TGTGCCACCAGTGATGGGACAAGCTCCTACGAGCAGTACTTC.

V and J are TRBV5-1 and TRBJ2-1, with 7 bases matching TRBD2. The trim removed 2 bases at V and 0 bases at J, leaving 2 bases unmatched. Germline assignment: CDR1 SGHRS and CDR2 YFSETQ. The CDR3 is 15 amino acids. CDR3 loop: CASSFSGGSYNEQFF. The DNA for the CDR3 is TGCGCCAGCAGCTTCTCGGGGGGCTCCTACAATGAGCAGTTCTTC.

The V call is TRBV12-3 or TRBV12-4, the J call TRBJ2-5; 8 bases fit TRBD2. The CDR3 contains 13 residues. V lost 1 base and J lost 5; bases outside the gene matches: 0. CDR3 amino acids: CASSLVAGETQYF. In nucleotides, the CDR3 is TGTGCCAGCAGTTTAGTAGCGGGGGAGACCCAGTACTTC.

The chain uses TRBV7-6 and TRBJ1-4, with D perhaps matching TRBD1 (6 bases). CDR3 length: 17 residues. Germline V gene data show CDR1 as SGHVS and CDR2 as FNYEAQ. The V and J ends lost 5 bases and 0 bases respectively, with 16 bases between them. The CDR3 sequence is CASSKRGGASTNEKLFF. CDR3 coding DNA: TGTGCCAGCAGCAAAAGGGGGGGGGCGTCAACTAATGAAAAACTGTTTTTT.

The chain employs TRBV3-1 (or the pseudogene TRBV3-2) and TRBJ1-3, with TRBD1 matching 8 bases. The CDR3 has 14 residues. V shed 4 bases, J shed 2 bases, and the junction held 1 base outside the gene matches. Per the germline V gene, CDR1 is LGHDT and CDR2 is YNNKEL (reference sequence). The DNA for the CDR3 is TGTGCCAGCAGCCTGACAGGGGCTGGAAACACCATATATTTT. Protein sequence: CASSLTGAGNTIYF.

This rearrangement joins TRBV10-3 to TRBJ1-2; maybe TRBD1 (5 bases). CDR1 and CDR2 from the germline V gene are ENHRY and SYGVKD. This CDR3 contains 17 residues. With 0 bases removed from V and 0 bases from J, the gap between germline ends came to 14 bases. CDR3 in amino acids: CAISESGGSMANYGYTF. CDR3 in DNA: TGTGCCATCAGTGAGTCGGGGGGTAGTATGGCTAACTATGGCTACACCTTC.

The chain is built from TRBV25-1 and TRBJ1-6, with 7 nucleotides matching TRBD1. CDR1 is MGHDK and CDR2 is SYGVNS in the germline V gene. V gave up 4 bases and J gave up 5 bases; unmatched junction bases: 5. The CDR3 is 15 amino acids. CDR3 in amino acids: CASSARQGNNSPLHF. The CDR3 region has the DNA TGTGCCAGCAGTGCGCGACAGGGAAATAATTCACCCCTCCACTTT.

As DNA, the CDR3 is TGTGCCAGCAGCTACCCGGGACAGGGGACGAACACTGAAGCTTTCTTT. It is translated as CASSYPGQGTNTEAFF. The V call is TRBV5-4, the J call TRBJ1-1, with 10 bases aligning to TRBD1. CDR3 length: 16 residues. The germline CDR1 and CDR2 sequences are SGHNT and YYREEE (reference sequence). Trimming removed 3 bases from V and 1 base from J; junction bases left unmatched: 6.

In this sample, this clone turned up a few times. The CDR3 sequence: CASSLMLAGDQAYEQYF. The CDR3 DNA is TGTGCCAGCAGCTTAATGTTAGCGGGGGATCAAGCTTACGAGCAGTACTTC. This chain connects TRBV7-9 to TRBJ2-7; 9 nucleotides agree with TRBD2. V trimming: 2 bases; J trimming: 4 bases; junction bases outside the gene matches: 12. The CDR3 is made up of 17 amino acids. Germline CDR1 and CDR2: SEHNR and FQNEAQ (reference sequence).

The chain carries TRBV7-7 and TRBJ1-1; no firm D call. V was cut by 5 bases and J by 0 bases, with 7 bases left in between. There are 13 residues in the CDR3. Germline V gene sequence: CDR1 SSHAT, CDR2 FNYEAQ (reference sequence). The CDR3 protein is CASSTDMNTEAFF. CDR3 nucleotide sequence: TGTGCCAGCAGCACAGACATGAACACTGAAGCTTTCTTT. The full variable domain, its missing parts supplied by reference TRBV7-7 and TRBJ1-1, is GAGVSQSPRYKVTKRGQDVTLRCDPISSHATLYWYQQALGQGPEFLTYFNYEAQPDKSGLPSDRFSAERPEGSISTLTIQRTEQRDSAMYRCASSTDMNTEAFFGQGTRLTVV.

Only one count was recorded for this clone. V is TRBV6-6 and J is TRBJ2-1, with 9 bases identical to TRBD1. V shed 5 bases, J shed 4 bases, and the junction held 12 bases outside the gene matches. The CDR3 length is 17 residues. Germline V gene lookup returns CDR1 MNHNY and CDR2 SVGAGI (reference sequence). In nucleotides, the CDR3 is TGTGCCAGCAGTCGTGCCTCCCGGACAGGGGAATACAATGAGCAGTTCTTC. Translating gives CASSRASRTGEYNEQFF.

The CDR3 coding sequence is TGTGCCAGCAGCCCCGAGGGCAATGAGCAGTTCTTC. Translation gives CASSPEGNEQFF. The rearrangement uses TRBV7-9 and TRBJ2-1; D is perhaps TRBD2 (5 bases). Germline V gives CDR1 SEHNR, CDR2 FQNEAQ (reference sequence). Trimming stripped 5 bases from V and 6 bases from J, with 8 bases between. The CDR3 runs to 12 residues.

This rearrangement joins TRBV2 to TRBJ2-1; no definite D call. The germline V gene encodes CDR1 SNHLY and CDR2 FYNNEI. CDR3 length equals 15 residues. V gave up 8 bases and J gave up 0 bases, with 14 bases separating them. The chain's CDR3 is CASVNTSPSYNEQFF. The CDR3 DNA reads as TGTGCCAGCGTCAATACTTCCCCCTCCTACAATGAGCAGTTCTTC.

V gene TRBV7-3 combines with J gene TRBJ2-7; D ambiguous. Germline V gives CDR1 SGHTA, CDR2 FQGTGA. The CDR3 length is 14 residues. Trimming took off 5 bases at V and 2 bases at J, with 13 bases between the two ends. The CDR3 DNA sequence: TGTGCCAGCAGCCGGTTTCTAATGGCCTACGAGCAGTACTTC. Protein: CASSRFLMAYEQYF.

This clone was counted a single time. The V and J genes are TRBV11-3 and TRBJ2-1; D is perhaps TRBD1 (6 bases). The CDR3 is made up of 15 amino acids. Germline assignment: CDR1 SGHNT and CDR2 YENEEA. Trimming left V 5 bases short and J 4 bases short, with 15 bases between. CDR3: CASSRGQQIYNEQFF. The CDR3, as DNA: TGTGCCAGCAGCCGTGGACAGCAGATTTACAATGAGCAGTTCTTC.

About this clone itself: This sample also contains other DNA sequences that code for the same CDR3. This rearrangement joins TRBV9 to TRBJ1-2; D gene uncertain. The V and J ends lost 0 bases and 5 bases respectively, with 5 bases between them. There are 12 residues in the CDR3. The germline CDR1 and CDR2 sequences are SGDLS and YYNGEE. CDR3 in amino acids: CASSVAGYGYTF. The CDR3 coding sequence is TGTGCCAGCAGCGTAGCGGGGTATGGCTACACCTTC. The variable domain in full, completed from reference TRBV9 and TRBJ1-2, reads DSGVTQTPKHLITATGQRVTLRCSPRSGDLSVYWYQQSLDQGLQFLIQYYNGEERAKGNILERFSAQQFPDLHSELNLSSLELGDSALYFCASSVAGYGYTFGSGTRLTVV.

This clone has more than one count but fewer than ten. Other DNA sequences from this sample encode an identical CDR3 as well. The rearrangement links TRBV7-9 to TRBJ1-2, with 7 nucleotides matching TRBD1. The CDR3 covers 13 residues. V gave up 1 base and J gave up 4 bases; unmatched junction bases: 0. CDR1 and CDR2 (germline): SEHNR, FQNEAQ (reference sequence). CDR3 sequence reads: CASSLGQGYGYTF. The CDR3, as DNA: TGTGCCAGCAGCTTAGGACAGGGCTATGGCTACACCTTC.

The gene calls are TRBV10-3 and TRBJ1-3; D is undetermined. V was cut by 1 base and J by 0 bases, with 16 bases left in between. Germline CDR1 ENHRY, CDR2 SYGVKD. The CDR3 is made up of 18 amino acids. CDR3 nucleotides: TGTGCCATCAGTGAGTTTCCCCCTCACAGTATCTCTGGAAACACCATATATTTT. The encoded protein is CAISEFPPHSISGNTIYF.

The chain links TRBV28 to TRBJ1-2; TRBD1 matches at 9 bases. V shed 5 bases, J shed 4 bases, and the junction held 8 bases outside the gene matches. Germline loops: CDR1 MDHEN, CDR2 SYDVKM. The CDR3 sequence is 15 residues long. CDR3 protein: CASSVPGQGFYGYTF. CDR3 coding DNA: TGTGCCAGCAGTGTGCCGGGACAGGGCTTCTATGGCTACACCTTC.

The chain recombines TRBV12-2 with TRBJ1-5; the DNA was not compared with TRBD1, the D call given in the table. TRBV12-2 is a documented pseudogene. The CDR3 spans 20 residues. Written as DNA, the CDR3 is TGTGCAAGTCGCTTAGGCCGGGACAGGGGGTGCAGATTCATTAATCAGCCCCAGCATTTT. Translating gives CASRLGRDRGCRFINQPQHF.